The present T cell receptor beta chain was sequenced within a study of patients and donors after allogeneic stem cell transplantation. This clonotype turned up a few times. Each CDR3 protein is one row after TCRdb ran MiXCR on the RT-PCR reads. The sample shows 200,000 to 250,000 distinct CDR3 sequences, 11% to 15% of them seen only once. CDR1 and CDR2 (germline): SGHNT, YENEEA. The CDR3 covers 16 residues. Losses at the gene ends were 2 bases for V and 5 bases for J; bases not matched to a gene: 7. Material for sequencing was blood, either unsorted or a sorted T cell fraction (not recorded which). This TCR was recovered from a human donor who was either an allogeneic HSCT recipient or a stem cell or donor lymphocyte infusion donor (not recorded which). It is not recorded whose cells these are; they may come from a transplant donor. The chain is built from TRBV11-3 and TRBJ2-3; 10 bases are a match to TRBD2. The CDR3 DNA sequence: TGTGCCAGCAGCTTAAGATTAGCGGGAGGAGGAGATACGCAGTATTTT. Residues: CASSLRLAGGGDTQYF. The full variable domain, rest sourced from reference TRBV11-3 and TRBJ2-3, is EAGVVQSPRYKIIEKKQPVAFWCNPISGHNTLYWYLQNLGQGPELLIRYENEEAVDDSQLPKDRFSAERLKGVDSTLKIQPAELGDSAVYLCASSLRLAGGGDTQYFGPGTRLTVL.